This entry lists 2 T cell receptor beta chains sequenced from one sample in a study of T cell changes during pregnancy in multiple sclerosis. Assay: immunoSEQ multiplex PCR; the TCRdb copy retains only in-frame clones and omits some. The sample has roughly 40,000 clones, over 85% seen once. The material was CD4+ T cells from peripheral blood mononuclear cells, obtained in the first trimester of pregnancy. These receptors were collected from a female donor with multiple sclerosis, enrolled in a pregnancy study.

The chain uses TRBV7-2 and TRBJ2-2; tentatively, D is TRBD2 (6 bases). The V gene lost 2 bases and the J gene lost 6 bases, with 13 bases spanning the gap. This CDR3 spans 15 amino acids. The germline V gene has CDR1 SGHTA and CDR2 FQGNSA. The CDR3 nucleotides are TGTGCCAGCAGCTTACTTCAGGGAGGTCCCGGGGAGCTGTTTTTT. It specifies CASSLLQGGPGELFF.

The genes are TRBV13 and TRBJ2-1; TRBD2 aligns across 8 bases. The germline V gene has CDR1 PRHDT and CDR2 FYEKMQ (reference sequence). V gave up 1 base and J gave up 1 base; unmatched junction bases: 3. The length of the CDR3 is 16 residues. The CDR3: CASSLVTSGSYNEQFF. In DNA form, the CDR3 reads TGTGCCAGCAGCTTAGTCACTAGCGGATCCTACAATGAGCAGTTCTTC.